This TCR beta chain was obtained from a study of early T cells in non-severe SARS-CoV-2 infection. Trimming shortened V by 2 bases and J by 4 bases, and 18 bases separated the two germline ends. This CDR3 is 16 amino acids long. The germline V gene encodes CDR1 SGHRS and CDR2 YFSETQ. TCRdb called the 5' RACE reads again in MiXCR, with one record for every CDR3 protein. The sample records roughly 69,000 distinct CDR3 sequences, 9.5% being singletons. The chain links TRBV5-1 to TRBJ1-2; TRBD1 is a possible D gene (5 bases). This TCR came from an adult who was a healthcare worker with PCR-confirmed SARS-CoV-2 infection or an uninfected control (not recorded which). The sequencing sample was made of whole blood. This CDR3 reads CASSLNQGWTSYGYTF. As DNA, the CDR3 is TGCGCCAGCAGCTTAAATCAAGGGTGGACAAGCTATGGCTACACCTTC.